A selection of T cell receptor beta chains follows, all from one sample in a study of blood T cell repertoires in COVID-19. Assay: immunoSEQ multiplex PCR; the TCRdb copy retains only in-frame clones and omits some. The profile covers approximately 360,000 clones, with almost 90% appearing a single time and about 7% taken by the ten largest. The sequencing input was peripheral blood. The receptors stem from a man between 18 and 35 years old with active or convalescent COVID-19. Both conserved end residues are part of each CDR3. A D gene is named only where the DNA matches it firmly. Size is omitted from some rows. Given values are once, few, many or a class for expanded clones.

j_call	d_call	v_call	clone_size	cdr3_nt	cdr3_aa
TRBJ1-4	.	TRBV18	.	TGTGCCAGCTGCGGGGGAGAGGAAAAACTGTTTTTT	CASCGGEEKLFF
TRBJ2-3	TRBD2	TRBV27	.	TGTGCCAGCAGTTTAGGTACTAGCGGGAGTTACAGCACAGATACGCAGTATTTT	CASSLGTSGSYSTDTQYF
TRBJ1-1	.	TRBV19	once	TGTGCCAGTAGTATTCAAAGGGGCTGGGGCACTGAAGCTTTCTTT	CASSIQRGWGTEAFF
TRBJ1-2	TRBD1	TRBV19	.	TGTGCCAGTAGTAACGACAGGGCCTATGGCTACACCTTC	CASSNDRAYGYTF
TRBJ2-1	TRBD1	TRBV12-3/TRBV12-4	.	TGTGCCAGCAGTTTAGACAGGACAGGGTGGCAGTTCTTC	CASSLDRTGWQFF
TRBJ2-1	TRBD1	TRBV7-2	.	TGTGCCAGCAGCTTAGACTGGACAGGGGCCTACAATGAGCAGTTCTTC	CASSLDWTGAYNEQFF
TRBJ1-5	TRBD1	TRBV6-5	.	TGTGCCAGCAGGGCCGGGACAGGGATTGCACCCCAGCATTTT	CASRAGTGIAPQHF
TRBJ2-7	TRBD1	TRBV5-4	few	TGTGCCAGCAGCTTCGACAGGGTGATGGAGCAGTACTTC	CASSFDRVMEQYF
TRBJ2-3	TRBD2	TRBV5-1	.	TGCGCCAGCAGGGGGACCAGCGGGAGGTTAAAATCGTTGACTAGCACAGATACGCAGTATTTT	CASRGTSGRLKSLTSTDTQYF
TRBJ2-1	TRBD2	TRBV5-1	.	TGCGCCAGCAGCTGGAGACTAGCGGGAGAGTACAATGAGCAGTTCTTC	CASSWRLAGEYNEQFF
TRBJ2-1	.	TRBV7-2	.	TGTGCCAGCAGCACCGCAGGGCGCCTTTCCTACAATGAGCAGTTCTTC	CASSTAGRLSYNEQFF
TRBJ2-1	TRBD2	TRBV5-1	.	TGCGCCAGCAGCTTGGTAGGGAGCGGGAGTGATGAGCAGTTCTTC	CASSLVGSGSDEQFF
TRBJ1-4	.	TRBV15	.	TGTGCCACCAGCGTAACCTCGGGACAAGCTAATGAAAAACTGTTTTTT	CATSVTSGQANEKLFF
TRBJ1-1	.	TRBV28	.	TGTGCCAGCAGTTTAGTCACAGGGAGAGGCACTGAAGCTTTCTTT	CASSLVTGRGTEAFF
TRBJ2-1	TRBD1	TRBV15	.	TGTGCCACCAGCACCCCTCGACAGGGGAATAATGAGCAGTTCTTC	CATSTPRQGNNEQFF
TRBJ1-2	TRBD1	TRBV2	.	TGTGCCAGCAAGGGACAGGGGGGTTTTACGCATGGCTACACCTTC	CASKGQGGFTHGYTF
TRBJ2-7	.	TRBV5-1	.	TGCGCCAGCAGCTTGTCACAAGCCTACGAGCAGTACTTC	CASSLSQAYEQYF
TRBJ2-7	.	TRBV21-1	.	TGTGCCAGCAGCAAACGGCGCCGGGACAGAGAAACCCTGCAGTACTTC	CASSKRRRDRETLQYF
TRBJ1-5	.	TRBV5-1	once	TGCGCCAGCAGCTTGGAGGGAGTGAGCAATCAGCCCCAGCATTTT	CASSLEGVSNQPQHF
TRBJ2-1	.	TRBV28	.	TGTGCCAGCATAGGCCGGGGAGCCGGCAATGAGCAGTTCTTC	CASIGRGAGNEQFF
TRBJ2-2	.	TRBV2	.	TGTGCCAGCACCCGCCAGGGGTCTCTCAAAAACACCGGGGAGCTGTTTTTT	CASTRQGSLKNTGELFF
TRBJ1-4	.	TRBV6-2/TRBV6-3	.	TGTGCCAGCAGTTACTTGGTAGCCGACGAAAAACTGTTTTTT	CASSYLVADEKLFF
TRBJ2-5	.	TRBV5-1	.	TGCGCCAGCAGCCCCAGACAGGCTCAAGAGACCCAGTACTTC	CASSPRQAQETQYF
TRBJ2-2	TRBD2	TRBV4-3	.	TGCGCCAGCAGCCAAGCAAGTGGCGGGGGGAACACCGGGGAGCTGTTTTTT	CASSQASGGGNTGELFF
TRBJ1-4	TRBD1	TRBV19	.	TGTGCCAGTAGTATCCCGGGACAGGGAGAGAAAGAAAAACTGTTTTTT	CASSIPGQGEKEKLFF